The 10 T cell receptor beta chains given below trace back to one sample, sequenced in a study of T cell repertoires in cytomegalovirus infection. MiXCR, run by TCRdb on the reads, gives a single entry per CDR3 protein. The sample lists about 450,000 distinct CDR3 sequences, roughly 31% occurring once. The sequenced material came from PBMCs. These receptors were collected from a human donor in good health (CMV status not recorded). Some clones in this sample may be carry-over from other donors' samples.

Ten or more counts support this clonotype. The J gene is TRBJ2-2, the V gene TRBV7-9; tentatively, D is TRBD2 (5 bases). This CDR3 spans 16 amino acids. Trimming removed 2 bases from V and 4 bases from J, with 14 bases in between. Germline CDR1 SEHNR, CDR2 FQNEAQ (reference sequence). The CDR3 reads CASSLSDGEITGELFF. CDR3 in DNA: TGTGCCAGCAGCTTATCGGATGGGGAGATCACCGGGGAGCTGTTTTTT. The entire variable domain, with the rest obtained from reference TRBV7-9 and TRBJ2-2, is as follows: DTGVSQNPRHKITKRGQNVTFRCDPISEHNRLYWYRQTLGQGPEFLTYFQNEAQLEKSRLLSDRFSAERPKGSFSTLEIQRTEQGDSAMYLCASSLSDGEITGELFFGEGSRLTVL.

The V and J genes are TRBV7-9 and TRBJ1-3; D possibly corresponds to TRBD1 (5 bases). The ends were cut back, 2 bases at V and 0 bases at J, with 14 bases in the middle. Germline assignment: CDR1 SEHNR and CDR2 FQNEAQ (reference sequence). The CDR3 extends over 17 amino acids. CDR3 in DNA: TGTGCCAGCAGCTTACCAGCCGGTGGGGGCTCTGGAAACACCATATATTTT. Translating gives CASSLPAGGGSGNTIYF.

This clonotype occurred a few times. The chain has TRBV6-1 and TRBJ2-2; TRBD1 matches at 7 bases. CDR3 length: 17 amino acids. CDR1 and CDR2 from the germline V gene are MNHNS and SASEGT. The trim removed 3 bases at V and 4 bases at J, leaving 11 bases unmatched. The CDR3 DNA follows: TGTGCCAGCAGTGATAAATCAGGGACAGCCTTCACCGGGGAGCTGTTTTTT. Translated, it gives CASSDKSGTAFTGELFF.

The V gene is TRBV11-2, the J gene TRBJ1-3; TRBD1 might be the D (6 bases). The CDR3 has 15 residues. The germline gives CDR1 SGHAT, CDR2 FQNNGV. The germline V and J ends were trimmed by 1 base and 3 bases, with 10 bases remaining between them. The CDR3 sequence: CASSLVAGVGNTIYF. As DNA, the CDR3 is TGTGCCAGCAGCTTAGTGGCAGGGGTTGGAAACACCATATATTTT. The full variable domain, rest sourced from reference TRBV11-2 and TRBJ1-3, is EAGVAQSPRYKIIEKRQSVAFWCNPISGHATLYWYQQILGQGPKLLIQFQNNGVVDDSQLPKDRFSAERLKGVDSTLKIQPAKLEDSAVYLCASSLVAGVGNTIYFGEGSWLTVV.

There are a few counts of this clonotype. The chain couples TRBV7-2 to TRBJ1-2, with D possibly TRBD1 on 5 matching bases. CDR3 length: 17 amino acids. Trimming took 1 base from V and 6 from J, leaving 21 bases between them. Per the germline V gene, CDR1 is SGHTA and CDR2 is FQGNSA. The CDR3 sequence is CASSLERQGLISDGYTF. In DNA form, the CDR3 reads TGTGCCAGCAGCTTAGAGCGCCAGGGCCTGATTTCGGATGGCTACACCTTC. The complete variable domain, with remaining parts taken from reference TRBV7-2 and TRBJ1-2, reads GAGVSQSPSNKVTEKGKDVELRCDPISGHTALYWYRQSLGQGLEFLIYFQGNSAPDKSGLPSDRFSAERTGGSVSTLTIQRTQQEDSAVYLCASSLERQGLISDGYTFGSGTRLTVV.

In its sample, this clonotype was seen many times. This chain joins TRBV7-9 and TRBJ2-7, with D tentatively TRBD2 (6 bases). The length of the CDR3 is 16 residues. In germline, CDR1 is SEHNR, CDR2 FQNEAQ (reference sequence). V shed 5 bases and J shed 5 bases, with 22 bases lying between them. This CDR3 reads CASSGFGGSSRNEQYF. CDR3 nucleotide sequence: TGTGCCAGCAGCGGCTTTGGAGGGTCCTCCAGGAACGAGCAGTACTTC.

This clonotype was observed a handful of times. V gene TRBV6-1 combines with J gene TRBJ2-2; tentative D call: TRBD2 (7 bases). The CDR3 consists of 15 residues. The germline gives CDR1 MNHNS, CDR2 SASEGT. Trimming removed 6 bases at V and 0 bases at J, with 11 bases between. The CDR3 DNA sequence: TGTGCCAGCAGAGGCGGGGGCGCGAACACCGGGGAGCTGTTTTTT. Its protein product is CASRGGGANTGELFF.

V and J are TRBV6-1 and TRBJ1-6; TRBD1 is a possible D gene (6 bases). This CDR3 comprises 15 residues. The V gene lost 7 bases and the J gene lost 6 bases, with 16 bases spanning the gap. Germline loops: CDR1 MNHNS, CDR2 SASEGT. The CDR3 DNA reads as TGTGCCAGCACCCAACAGGGTGAATTTAATTCACCCCTCCACTTT. Translated: CASTQQGEFNSPLHF.

This clonotype occurred a few times. The chain has TRBV7-6 and TRBJ2-7; either TRBD1 or TRBD2 may fit D (6 bases each). The CDR3 length is 15 residues. From germline, CDR1 is SGHVS and CDR2 FNYEAQ. The V gene lost 5 bases and the J gene lost 3 bases, with 17 bases spanning the gap. CDR3 sequence (DNA): TGTGCCAGCAGCCCCTTCGAGGGGGGCCTCTACGAGCAGTACTTC. It is translated as CASSPFEGGLYEQYF.

The J gene is TRBJ1-1, the V gene TRBV6-2 or TRBV6-3, with D tentatively TRBD1 (5 bases). Trimming shortened V by 2 bases and J by 6 bases, and 13 bases separated the two germline ends. Per germline, CDR1 MNHEY and CDR2 SVGEGT. The CDR3 runs to 14 residues. Written as DNA, the CDR3 is TGTGCCAGCAGTTACGGGCAGGGTGGGGCTGAAGCTTTCTTT. This encodes CASSYGQGGAEAFF.